The 12 T cell receptor beta chains given below trace back to one sample, sequenced in a study of long-term antiretroviral therapy in people with HIV. This was the immunoSEQ v3.0 assay at survey level. The table came from immunoSEQ multiplex PCR; TCRdb's copy has only in-frame clones and leaves some out. The top ten clones hold approximately 8.4% of a sample with around 15,000 clones, 80% to 90% of them seen once. The input for sequencing was unsorted PBMCs, taken 0.1 years after starting antiretroviral therapy. These receptors were obtained from a man between 18 and 35 years old with HIV.

This chain joins TRBV6-5 and TRBJ1-2, with unresolved D. V gave up 0 bases and J gave up 8 bases, with 13 bases separating them. This CDR3 spans 14 amino acids. Germline CDR1 is MNHEY and CDR2 is SVGAGI. For the CDR3, the DNA is TGTGCCAGCAGTTACTCGCAGTCCTTGGGGGGCTACACCTTC. Protein product: CASSYSQSLGGYTF.

The rearrangement uses TRBV6-5 and TRBJ1-4; D possibly corresponds to TRBD1 (6 bases). Germline CDR1 and CDR2: MNHEY and SVGAGI. Trimming removed 0 bases from V and 3 bases from J, with 8 bases in between. The length of the CDR3 is 15 residues. CDR3 sequence reads: CASSYSGQPNEKLFF. DNA for the CDR3: TGTGCCAGCAGTTACTCTGGACAGCCTAATGAAAAACTGTTTTTT.

This clone was picked up a small number of times. The V gene is TRBV10-1, the J gene TRBJ1-3; the D is unclear. Germline CDR1 WNHNN, CDR2 SYGVQD (reference sequence). This CDR3 is built from 13 residues. Trimming took 6 bases from V and 0 from J, leaving 6 bases between them. CDR3 nucleotide sequence: TGCGCCAGCAGACGGGGCTCTGGAAACACCATATATTTT. This codes for CASRRGSGNTIYF.

This chain joins TRBV13 and TRBJ2-4, with 8 bases matching TRBD2. V was pared by 5 bases and J by 0 bases, with 9 bases of the junction left unmatched. Germline V lookup: CDR1 PRHDT, CDR2 FYEKMQ (reference sequence). The CDR3 sequence is 17 residues long. The CDR3 DNA is TGTGCCAGCAGCCCCGGGGGGGCCGGGGAAGCCAAAAACATTCAGTACTTC. It specifies CASSPGGAGEAKNIQYF.

The chain is built from TRBV7-6 and TRBJ2-7, with D possibly matching TRBD2 (6 bases). CDR3 size: 15 residues. From germline, CDR1 is SGHVS and CDR2 FNYEAQ. V was pared by 5 bases and J by 3 bases, with 17 bases between. CDR3 residues: CASSQGVGEVYEQYF. Here the CDR3 DNA reads TGTGCCAGCAGCCAAGGAGTAGGGGAGGTCTACGAGCAGTACTTC.

Only a few counts were recorded for this clone. The chain links TRBV7-8 to TRBJ1-4; D gene ambiguous. CDR3 length equals 18 residues. The V gene lost 3 bases and the J gene lost 0 bases, with 17 bases spanning the gap. Germline CDR1 SGHVS, CDR2 FQNEAQ. CDR3 sequence reads: CASSFDLFGGPTNEKLFF. The CDR3 DNA sequence: TGTGCCAGCAGCTTCGACCTCTTCGGAGGACCAACTAATGAAAAACTGTTTTTT. Combining the CDR3 with reference TRBV7-8 and TRBJ1-4 gives the whole variable domain GAGVSQSPRYKVAKRGQDVALRCDPISGHVSLFWYQQALGQGPEFLTYFQNEAQLDKSGLPSDRFFAERPEGSVSTLKIQRTQQEDSAVYLCASSFDLFGGPTNEKLFFGSGTQLSVL.

The chain is built from TRBV7-9 and TRBJ2-7, with no clear D. The germline gives CDR1 SEHNR, CDR2 FQNEAQ (reference sequence). Between the trimmed V and J ends, which lost 3 bases and 6 bases, there was a span of 9 bases. The CDR3 runs to 12 residues. CDR3 sequence reads: CASSFQDGEQYF. The CDR3 nucleotides are TGTGCCAGCAGCTTCCAGGATGGCGAGCAGTACTTC.

The chain combines TRBV9 with TRBJ2-5; 13 positions agree with TRBD2. Germline values: CDR1 SGDLS, CDR2 YYNGEE. V shed 4 bases and J 4 bases; nucleotides not matched to a gene: 7. CDR3 size: 16 residues. The CDR3 loop is CASSLFGLAGVETQYF. As DNA, the CDR3 is TGTGCCAGCAGCCTCTTCGGACTAGCGGGAGTAGAGACCCAGTACTTC. The complete variable domain, with remaining parts taken from reference TRBV9 and TRBJ2-5, reads DSGVTQTPKHLITATGQRVTLRCSPRSGDLSVYWYQQSLDQGLQFLIQYYNGEERAKGNILERFSAQQFPDLHSELNLSSLELGDSALYFCASSLFGLAGVETQYFGPGTRLLVL.

The chain has TRBV7-2 and TRBJ1-2; no clear D gene. The CDR3 extends over 12 amino acids. CDR1 and CDR2 from the germline V gene are SGHTA and FQGNSA. Trimming took off 3 bases at V and 7 bases at J, with 9 bases between the two ends. The CDR3 DNA is TGTGCCAGCAGCTTCGAGGGTGTTGGCTACACCTTC. Translating it yields CASSFEGVGYTF.

V gene TRBV7-8 combines with J gene TRBJ1-3, with a possible D match to TRBD1 (5 bases). Germline V lookup: CDR1 SGHVS, CDR2 FQNEAQ. The CDR3 contains 16 residues. Deletions cut 2 bases from V and 0 bases from J, with 11 bases between. CDR3 loop: CASSLQGASSGNTIYF. The CDR3 DNA reads TGTGCCAGCAGCTTACAAGGGGCCTCCTCTGGAAACACCATATATTTT. The full variable domain, in which reference TRBV7-8 and TRBJ1-3 provide the parts outside the CDR3, is GAGVSQSPRYKVAKRGQDVALRCDPISGHVSLFWYQQALGQGPEFLTYFQNEAQLDKSGLPSDRFFAERPEGSVSTLKIQRTQQEDSAVYLCASSLQGASSGNTIYFGEGSWLTVV.

The V and J genes are TRBV2 and TRBJ1-2, with a possible D match to TRBD1 (6 bases). The CDR3 length is 13 residues. Germline CDR1 SNHLY, CDR2 FYNNEI. The ends were cut back, 4 bases at V and 3 bases at J, with 9 bases in the middle. The CDR3 is CASSVNRDYGYTF. The CDR3 DNA is TGTGCCAGCAGTGTGAACAGGGACTATGGCTACACCTTC.

This clone was counted once. CDR3 in amino acids: CASTPRTALDTEAFF. The DNA for the CDR3 is TGTGCCAGCACCCCGCGAACGGCTTTGGACACTGAAGCTTTCTTT. The V gene is TRBV6-6, the J gene TRBJ1-1; D not certain. Trimming shortened V by 7 bases and J by 3 bases, and 18 bases separated the two germline ends. The CDR3 totals 15 residues. Germline CDR1 MNHNY, CDR2 SVGAGI (reference sequence).